These 31 T cell receptor beta chains originate from one sample sequenced in a study of OX40 agonist ivuxolimab in advanced cancers. Some clones are missing from TCRdb's copy, which holds only in-frame ones; the method was immunoSEQ multiplex PCR. The sample records tens of thousands of clones, roughly 84% being singletons. The sample was CD4+ or CD8+ T cells sorted from blood, taken in a trial of the OX40 agonist ivuxolimab. These receptor sequences come from an adult with an advanced solid tumor such as melanoma, head and neck, liver or kidney cancer.

This sequence joins TRBV11-1 and TRBJ2-7; 7 bases align to TRBD1. CDR3 size: 15 residues. Per germline, CDR1 SGHAT and CDR2 FQDESV (reference sequence). The junction had 3 bases not matched to a gene; V was cut back by 1 base and J by 0 bases. The DNA of the CDR3 is TGTGCCAGCAGCTTAGAACAGGGGAGCTCCTACGAGCAGTACTTC. Its translation: CASSLEQGSSYEQYF.

J is TRBJ2-5 and V is TRBV7-8, with D hard to call. The CDR3 sequence is 14 residues long. From germline, CDR1 is SGHVS and CDR2 FQNEAQ. V dropped 6 bases and J dropped 1 base, with 12 bases sitting between them. The CDR3 DNA reads as TGTGCCAGCAGTACCCGTCATTTCCAAGAGACCCAGTACTTC. This sequence encodes CASSTRHFQETQYF.

The gene calls are TRBV11-3 and TRBJ2-3, with D tentatively TRBD1 or TRBD2 (6 bases each). Germline CDR1 is SGHNT and CDR2 is YENEEA. The CDR3 consists of 15 residues. Trimming took 5 bases from V and 4 from J, leaving 16 bases between them. The CDR3 here is CASSPTRPGADTQYF. Written as DNA, the CDR3 is TGTGCCAGCAGCCCGACTAGGCCAGGGGCAGATACGCAGTATTTT.

The table lists this clone with a count of one. This chain connects TRBV15 to TRBJ1-6; TRBD1 might be the D (6 bases). Per the germline V gene, CDR1 is LNHNV and CDR2 is YYDKDF (reference sequence). Trimming removed 0 bases from V and 2 bases from J, with 8 bases in between. This CDR3 region has 16 residues. CDR3 residues: CATSRDRDTYNSPLHF. The CDR3 coding sequence is TGTGCCACCAGCAGAGACCGGGACACCTATAATTCACCCCTCCACTTT.

A single count supports this clone. The chain links TRBV7-6 to TRBJ2-5, with D perhaps given as TRBD1 or TRBD2 (5 bases each). The CDR3 contains 13 residues. Trimming removed 1 base from V and 11 bases from J, with 14 bases in between. Per germline, CDR1 SGHVS and CDR2 FNYEAQ. DNA for the CDR3: TGTGCCAGCAGCTTAGAAGGGGCCGGGGAGCAGTACTTC. It translates to CASSLEGAGEQYF.

The V and J genes are TRBV30 and TRBJ1-2; no firm D call. CDR1 and CDR2 (germline): GTSNPN, SVGIG (reference sequence). V dropped 3 bases and J dropped 2 bases, with 13 bases sitting between them. The CDR3 is made up of 14 amino acids. The CDR3 DNA reads TGTGCCTGGAGCCCTGCGGGAGGAAACTATGGCTACACCTTC. Translating it yields CAWSPAGGNYGYTF.

The rearrangement uses TRBV4-3 and TRBJ2-7, with 8 bases lining up with TRBD2. Looked up from germline, CDR1 is LGHNA and CDR2 is YSLEER. V trimming: 2 bases; J trimming: 6 bases; junction bases outside the gene matches: 9. This CDR3 is 15 amino acids long. The CDR3 DNA reads as TGCGCCAGCAGCCAAACCGGGACTAGTATAGGCGAGCAGTACTTC. This translates into CASSQTGTSIGEQYF.

The rearrangement joins TRBV27 to TRBJ2-1, with 7 bases aligning to TRBD2. CDR1 and CDR2 from the germline V gene are MNHEY and SMNVEV (reference sequence). The CDR3 has 14 residues. V trimming: 3 bases; J trimming: 4 bases; junction bases outside the gene matches: 3. The CDR3 nucleotides are TGTGCCAGCAGTTTCTCGGGAGGATACAATGAGCAGTTCTTC. Translation gives CASSFSGGYNEQFF.

The chain links TRBV27 to TRBJ1-5; possibly TRBD1 for D (6 bases). V lost 0 bases and J lost 6, with 12 bases in between. CDR3 size: 15 residues. Germline CDR1 is MNHEY and CDR2 is SMNVEV (reference sequence). The CDR3 spells CASSLSAGVSQPQHF. CDR3 sequence (DNA): TGTGCCAGCAGTTTATCGGCAGGGGTAAGTCAGCCCCAGCATTTT.

The V gene is TRBV9, the J gene TRBJ1-1, with a tentative D call TRBD1 (5 bases). The CDR3 extends over 15 amino acids. Trimming took 0 bases from V and 3 from J, leaving 12 bases between them. Germline CDR1 and CDR2: SGDLS and YYNGEE. CDR3 sequence reads: CASSVGSTGDTEAFF. DNA of the CDR3: TGTGCCAGCAGCGTAGGGTCCACGGGGGACACTGAAGCTTTCTTT.

V gene TRBV6-1 combines with J gene TRBJ2-7; D remains ambiguous. Per germline, CDR1 MNHNS and CDR2 SASEGT. CDR3 length equals 12 residues. With 5 bases removed from V and 0 bases from J, the gap between germline ends came to 5 bases. DNA of the CDR3: TGTGCCAGCAGTATAAGCTCCTACGAGCAGTACTTC. Translation: CASSISSYEQYF.

This clone appeared a few times. J is TRBJ2-7 and V is TRBV6-5; D uncertain. There are 14 residues in the CDR3. Germline V gene data show CDR1 as MNHEY and CDR2 as SVGAGI. Trimming shortened V by 6 bases and J by 0 bases, and 12 bases separated the two germline ends. CDR3 loop: CASSPGPSSYEQYF. The DNA of the CDR3 is TGTGCCAGCAGCCCGGGCCCGAGCTCCTACGAGCAGTACTTC.

Here the CDR3 reads CASSPRGSGGEQYF. The CDR3 nucleotides read TGTGCCAGCAGCCCTCGGGGTTCGGGAGGCGAGCAGTACTTC. The chain couples TRBV7-8 to TRBJ2-7; TRBD2 matches 7 bases. Germline V CDR1 and CDR2: SGHVS, FQNEAQ. There are 14 residues in the CDR3. Unmatched junction bases numbered 10, after V lost 5 bases and J lost 6 bases.

This chain links TRBV27 with TRBJ2-2; the D gene is possibly TRBD1 (5 bases). Looked up from germline, CDR1 is MNHEY and CDR2 is SMNVEV (reference sequence). With 6 bases removed from V and 8 bases from J, the gap between germline ends came to 13 bases. The CDR3 has 13 amino acids. The CDR3 region is CASSLLGAGELFF. CDR3 nucleotide sequence: TGTGCCAGCAGCCTGCTAGGGGCAGGGGAGCTGTTTTTT.

V is TRBV7-9 and J is TRBJ2-6; TRBD1 aligns across 8 bases. The length of the CDR3 is 16 residues. The V gene's germline CDR1 is SEHNR and CDR2 FQNEAQ (reference sequence). V shed 4 bases and J 0 bases; nucleotides not matched to a gene: 2. The CDR3 region has the DNA TGTGCCAGCAGCTCGACAGGGGTCTCTGGGGCCAACGTCCTGACTTTC. As protein: CASSSTGVSGANVLTF.

The V call is TRBV6-6, the J call TRBJ1-1; D is perhaps TRBD1 (5 bases). V lost 5 bases and J 5 bases, leaving 15 bases between the germline ends. CDR1 is MNHNY and CDR2 is SVGAGI in the germline V gene (reference sequence). This CDR3 region has 14 residues. DNA of the CDR3: TGTGCCAGCAGTCCCTCCGGGACTCGGACTGAAGCTTTCTTT. Protein sequence: CASSPSGTRTEAFF.

The V call is TRBV2, the J call TRBJ1-1; 10 nucleotides line up with TRBD1. Losses at the gene ends were 2 bases for V and 3 bases for J; bases not matched to a gene: 15. CDR3 size: 19 residues. The germline V gene has CDR1 SNHLY and CDR2 FYNNEI. The CDR3, as DNA: TGTGCCAGCAGTGAATACCCGGGACAGGGGCCAAAGGGGGACACTGAAGCTTTCTTT. Residues: CASSEYPGQGPKGDTEAFF.

This clone was recorded only once. The rearrangement joins TRBV4-3 to TRBJ2-7; D gene ambiguous. V dropped 0 bases and J dropped 0 bases, with 12 bases sitting between them. The CDR3 sequence is 16 residues long. Per germline, CDR1 LGHNA and CDR2 YSLEER. The CDR3 region is CASSQDVSVSSYEQYF. CDR3 in DNA: TGCGCCAGCAGCCAAGATGTTTCGGTCAGCTCCTACGAGCAGTACTTC.

This chain joins TRBV15 and TRBJ2-1, with D perhaps TRBD2 (6 bases). Germline V gene data show CDR1 as LNHNV and CDR2 as YYDKDF (reference sequence). This CDR3 spans 17 amino acids. Trimming pared 4 bases from V and 5 bases from J, leaving 21 bases between. This chain's CDR3 is CATSTTGDSAVHNEQFF. Here the CDR3 DNA reads TGTGCCACCAGCACTACTGGGGACTCGGCAGTCCACAATGAGCAGTTCTTC.

The V gene is TRBV12-5, the J gene TRBJ2-7, with 10 bases aligning to TRBD1. The germline V gene encodes CDR1 LGHNT and CDR2 FRNRAP. The CDR3 is made up of 14 amino acids. Germline trimming cut 6 bases from V and 3 bases from J; bases unmatched to any gene: 5. CDR3 in amino acids: CASGQGQGDYEQYF. The CDR3 DNA follows: TGTGCTAGTGGCCAAGGACAGGGGGACTACGAGCAGTACTTC.

This clone was recorded once. This chain links TRBV27 with TRBJ1-4, with TRBD1 identical over 11 bases. Germline trimming cut 0 bases from V and 7 bases from J; bases unmatched to any gene: 7. The germline CDR1 and CDR2 sequences are MNHEY and SMNVEV (reference sequence). This CDR3 is built from 17 residues. CDR3 region: CASSLSGTGGGSEKLFF. CDR3 nucleotides: TGTGCCAGCAGTTTATCTGGGACAGGGGGAGGGAGTGAAAAACTGTTTTTT.

The gene calls are TRBV6-5 and TRBJ1-3; the D is unclear. V was clipped by 2 bases and J by 0 bases, with 8 bases between them. The germline CDR1 and CDR2 sequences are MNHEY and SVGAGI. The CDR3 spans 15 residues. Here the CDR3 DNA reads TGTGCCAGCAGTTACGATGGGGTCTCTGGAAACACCATATATTTT. It is translated as CASSYDGVSGNTIYF.

The chain joins TRBV6-5 to TRBJ1-1; D might be TRBD1 (6 bases). The germline CDR1 and CDR2 sequences are MNHEY and SVGAGI. Trimming pared 7 bases from V and 3 bases from J, leaving 12 bases between. This CDR3 has 13 residues. The CDR3 sequence: CASIKGGDTEAFF. The CDR3 DNA reads TGTGCCAGCATAAAAGGGGGGGACACTGAAGCTTTCTTT.

There are a few counts of this clone. The chain carries TRBV11-1 and TRBJ2-1; 9 positions agree with TRBD2. Germline CDR1 SGHAT, CDR2 FQDESV (reference sequence). CDR3 size: 16 residues. J gave up 4 bases and V 7 bases, and 11 bases lay outside the gene matches. DNA of the CDR3: TGTGCCAGCACCCCAAGCGGGGGGATGATATACAATGAGCAGTTCTTC. It encodes CASTPSGGMIYNEQFF.

This chain connects TRBV9 to TRBJ1-4; D is uncertain. The CDR3 runs 17 residues. The germline V gene has CDR1 SGDLS and CDR2 YYNGEE. Trimming shortened V by 2 bases and J by 4 bases, and 18 bases separated the two germline ends. The CDR3 is CASSVRPLGSLNEKLFF. DNA of the CDR3: TGTGCCAGCAGCGTTCGGCCTTTGGGTAGCCTTAATGAAAAACTGTTTTTT. The full variable domain, with the rest looked up from reference TRBV9 and TRBJ1-4, is DSGVTQTPKHLITATGQRVTLRCSPRSGDLSVYWYQQSLDQGLQFLIQYYNGEERAKGNILERFSAQQFPDLHSELNLSSLELGDSALYFCASSVRPLGSLNEKLFFGSGTQLSVL.

The V gene is TRBV27, the J gene TRBJ1-1; TRBD1 matches 8 bases. This CDR3 contains 14 residues. V was clipped by 5 bases and J by 1 base; unmatched bases: 3. Germline-derived CDR1 and CDR2 are MNHEY and SMNVEV (reference sequence). CDR3 bases: TGTGCCAGCAGTCCCGGGACAGGGAACACTGAAGCTTTCTTT. Translating it yields CASSPGTGNTEAFF.

The rearrangement uses TRBV7-9 and TRBJ1-1; D possibly corresponds to TRBD1 (6 bases). Germline lookup yields CDR1 SEHNR and CDR2 FQNEAQ (reference sequence). CDR3 size: 14 residues. Trimming stripped 5 bases from V and 4 bases from J, with 14 bases between. CDR3 amino acids: CASSLTGMGTEAFF. CDR3 coding DNA: TGTGCCAGCAGCCTAACAGGGATGGGCACTGAAGCTTTCTTT.

The V gene is TRBV4-3, the J gene TRBJ1-4; the match to TRBD1 covers 7 bases. This CDR3 has 13 amino acids. CDR1 LGHNA and CDR2 YSLEER come from the germline V gene. Trimming took 5 bases from V and 8 from J; bases not matched to a gene: 5. The CDR3 loop reads CASSNRGREKLFF. The CDR3 DNA follows: TGCGCCAGCAGCAACAGGGGACGGGAAAAACTGTTTTTT.

The rearrangement links TRBV4-3 to TRBJ1-2; no firm D call. The CDR3 runs 16 residues. Trimming took 3 bases from V and 8 from J, leaving 22 bases between them. The V gene's germline CDR1 is LGHNA and CDR2 YSLEER. Here the CDR3 reads CASSQAPGPSIYGYTF. CDR3 DNA: TGCGCCAGCAGCCAGGCTCCGGGTCCTTCTATTTACGGCTACACCTTC.

The chain combines TRBV7-2 with TRBJ2-7, with a tentative D call TRBD1 (8 bases). The V and J ends lost 4 bases and 4 bases respectively, with 23 bases between them. The CDR3 runs to 17 residues. Germline V gene data show CDR1 as SGHTA and CDR2 as FQGNSA. The CDR3 DNA reads TGTGCCAGCAGCTCAAGAAACAGGGGGAGGGGTCCTTACGAGCAGTACTTC. Protein product: CASSSRNRGRGPYEQYF. Using reference TRBV7-2 and TRBJ2-7 for the parts outside the CDR3, the full variable domain is GAGVSQSPSNKVTEKGKDVELRCDPISGHTALYWYRQSLGQGLEFLIYFQGNSAPDKSGLPSDRFSAERTGGSVSTLTIQRTQQEDSAVYLCASSSRNRGRGPYEQYFGPGTRLTVT.

The rearrangement joins TRBV28 to TRBJ1-1, with unresolved D. The CDR3 contains 15 residues. From germline, CDR1 is MDHEN and CDR2 SYDVKM. The ends were cut back, 2 bases at V and 4 bases at J, with 14 bases in the middle. CDR3 amino acids: CASSLDGSPGTEAFF. CDR3 in DNA: TGTGCCAGCAGTTTAGATGGGTCCCCGGGCACTGAAGCTTTCTTT.